This TCR beta chain was recorded in a study of shared clonotypes between healthy human individuals. V lost 1 base and J lost 2; bases outside the gene matches: 5. Per germline, CDR1 MNHEY and CDR2 SMNVEV (reference sequence). This CDR3 comprises 16 residues. The table came from immunoSEQ multiplex PCR; TCRdb's copy has only in-frame clones and leaves some out. The sample records around 500,000 clones, 79% being singletons. The gene calls are TRBV27 and TRBJ2-1; TRBD2 agrees at 7 bases. The sample taken for sequencing was PBMCs. The origin of this receptor is a woman in her thirties or forties in good health. Some clones in this sample may be carry-over from other donors' samples. The DNA for the CDR3 is TGTGCCAGCAGTTTATATGGCGGGAGTACCTACAATGAGCAGTTCTTC. This encodes CASSLYGGSTYNEQFF.